Listed below are T cell receptor beta chains from one sample, sequenced in a study of CD8+CD57+ T cells in acquired aplastic anemia. TCRdb fed the reads into MiXCR, producing one record per CDR3 protein. The table has some 180,000 distinct CDR3 sequences, 45% to 60% seen once; the top ten hold 13%. The sample taken for sequencing was sorted CD4+, CD8+, or CD8+CD57+ T cells (not recorded which) from PBMCs. These receptors originate from a human donor with aplastic anemia. CDR3s include the opening cysteine and the closing phenylalanine or tryptophan. A D gene is named only where the DNA matches it firmly. Expanded clones are given a class, and other clones once, few, many or no size at all.

j_call: TRBJ2-4
v_call: TRBV20-1
clone_size: .
d_call: .
cdr3_aa: CSARGVRGDLAKNIQYF
cdr3_nt: TGCAGTGCTAGAGGGGTCAGAGGGGATTTAGCCAAAAACATTCAGTACTTC

j_call: TRBJ2-3
v_call: TRBV9
clone_size: .
d_call: .
cdr3_aa: CASSARVTPNTDTQYF
cdr3_nt: TGTGCCAGCAGCGCCCGCGTAACCCCCAACACAGATACGCAGTATTTT

j_call: TRBJ2-1
v_call: TRBV18
clone_size: .
d_call: .
cdr3_aa: CASSLKGSTYNGQFF
cdr3_nt: TGTGCCAGCTCACTTAAAGGGAGTACCTACAATGGGCAGTTCTTC

j_call: TRBJ1-2
v_call: TRBV2
clone_size: .
d_call: .
cdr3_aa: CASSENAGSLYGYTF
cdr3_nt: TGTGCCAGCAGTGAAAATGCAGGGTCCCTCTATGGCTACACCTTC

j_call: TRBJ1-6
v_call: TRBV7-9
clone_size: .
d_call: .
cdr3_aa: CASSPPRQSYSPLHF
cdr3_nt: TGTGCCAGCAGCCCCCCGAGACAGTCGTATTCACCCCTCCACTTT

j_call: TRBJ2-7
v_call: TRBV20-1
clone_size: .
d_call: .
cdr3_aa: CSARGWSGEQYF
cdr3_nt: TGCAGTGCTAGAGGGTGGTCGGGGGAGCAGTACTTC

j_call: TRBJ2-3
v_call: TRBV4-1
clone_size: .
d_call: TRBD2
cdr3_aa: CASSQEGLAGGLGPTDTQYF
cdr3_nt: TGCGCCAGCAGCCAAGAGGGACTAGCGGGGGGGCTAGGCCCCACAGATACGCAGTATTTT

j_call: TRBJ2-7
v_call: TRBV6-1
clone_size: .
d_call: .
cdr3_aa: CASSDLGSISYEQYF
cdr3_nt: TGTGCCAGCAGTGACCTAGGCTCAATCTCCTACGAGCAGTACTTC

j_call: TRBJ2-5
v_call: TRBV7-2
clone_size: many
d_call: TRBD2
cdr3_aa: CASSLGYLAGGPAFGTQYF
cdr3_nt: TGTGCCAGCAGCTTAGGGTACCTAGCGGGGGGGCCGGCCTTTGGGACCCAGTACTTC

j_call: TRBJ2-6
v_call: TRBV9
clone_size: .
d_call: .
cdr3_aa: CASSETRQDLNLSGANVLTF
cdr3_nt: TGTGCCAGCAGCGAGACCAGACAGGATCTAAACCTCTCTGGGGCCAACGTCCTGACTTTC

j_call: TRBJ1-1
v_call: TRBV11-2
clone_size: many
d_call: .
cdr3_aa: CASSSQVANTEAFF
cdr3_nt: TGTGCCAGCAGCTCACAGGTAGCGAACACTGAAGCTTTCTTT

j_call: TRBJ2-1
v_call: TRBV24-1
clone_size: many
d_call: TRBD1
cdr3_aa: CATSDPRDRGGYGEQFF
cdr3_nt: TGTGCCACCAGTGACCCGAGGGACAGGGGAGGCTATGGTGAGCAGTTCTTC

j_call: TRBJ2-4
v_call: TRBV24-1
clone_size: many
d_call: .
cdr3_aa: CASSGPREVSKNIQYF
cdr3_nt: TGTGCCTCTTCAGGGCCCCGTGAGGTTTCCAAAAACATTCAGTACTTC

j_call: TRBJ2-2
v_call: TRBV7-2
clone_size: many
d_call: .
cdr3_aa: CASSFLQASGELFF
cdr3_nt: TGTGCCAGCAGCTTTTTACAGGCATCCGGGGAGCTGTTTTTT

j_call: TRBJ2-2
v_call: TRBV2
clone_size: many
d_call: .
cdr3_aa: CASSEALQGDGELFF
cdr3_nt: TGTGCCAGCAGTGAAGCGCTACAGGGTGACGGGGAGCTGTTTTTT

j_call: TRBJ1-6
v_call: TRBV9
clone_size: few
d_call: TRBD1
cdr3_aa: CASSAGQGGNSPLHF
cdr3_nt: TGTGCCAGCAGCGCAGGACAGGGAGGTAATTCACCCCTCCACTTT

j_call: TRBJ2-7
v_call: TRBV5-4
clone_size: once
d_call: .
cdr3_aa: CASSLVHLAHEQYF
cdr3_nt: TGTGCCAGCAGCTTGGTTCATCTAGCCCACGAGCAGTACTTC

j_call: TRBJ2-1
v_call: TRBV7-6
clone_size: many
d_call: .
cdr3_aa: CASGPVRDRNEQFF
cdr3_nt: TGTGCCAGCGGGCCCGTCCGGGACCGCAATGAGCAGTTCTTC

j_call: TRBJ1-5
v_call: TRBV20-1
clone_size: .
d_call: .
cdr3_aa: CSAERGGNQPQHF
cdr3_nt: TGCAGTGCTGAAAGGGGCGGCAATCAGCCCCAGCATTTT

j_call: TRBJ2-1
v_call: TRBV28
clone_size: few
d_call: .
cdr3_aa: CASRLTAKRADEQFF
cdr3_nt: TGTGCCAGCAGGTTGACAGCCAAGAGGGCAGATGAGCAGTTCTTC

j_call: TRBJ2-3
v_call: TRBV20-1
clone_size: .
d_call: .
cdr3_aa: CSAKRTNTDTQYF
cdr3_nt: TGCAGTGCTAAGAGGACCAACACAGATACGCAGTATTTT

j_call: TRBJ2-3
v_call: TRBV19
clone_size: many
d_call: TRBD2
cdr3_aa: CASSSLAGRSTDTQYF
cdr3_nt: TGTGCCAGTAGTTCTCTAGCGGGGAGAAGCACAGATACGCAGTATTTT

j_call: TRBJ1-2
v_call: TRBV20-1
clone_size: many
d_call: .
cdr3_aa: CSARDGEGGYGYTF
cdr3_nt: TGCAGTGCGCGGGACGGGGAGGGCGGCTATGGCTACACCTTC

j_call: TRBJ2-1
v_call: TRBV5-1
clone_size: many
d_call: .
cdr3_aa: CASSLGGGASNEQFF
cdr3_nt: TGCGCCAGCAGCTTGGGGGGCGGGGCTTCCAATGAGCAGTTCTTC

j_call: TRBJ2-1
v_call: TRBV20-1
clone_size: .
d_call: .
cdr3_aa: CSARRDEQFF
cdr3_nt: TGCAGTGCTAGAAGAGATGAGCAGTTCTTC

j_call: TRBJ1-1
v_call: TRBV15
clone_size: .
d_call: TRBD1
cdr3_aa: CATSRGQGEGGTEAFF
cdr3_nt: TGTGCCACCAGCAGGGGACAGGGGGAAGGAGGAACTGAAGCTTTCTTT

j_call: TRBJ2-7
v_call: TRBV7-6
clone_size: .
d_call: TRBD2
cdr3_aa: CASSLGLTSGRYEQYF
cdr3_nt: TGTGCCAGCAGCTTAGGCTTGACTAGCGGGAGGTACGAGCAGTACTTC

j_call: TRBJ1-5
v_call: TRBV3-1
clone_size: .
d_call: .
cdr3_aa: CASSQGGADQPQHF
cdr3_nt: TGTGCCAGCAGCCAAGGGGGGGCTGATCAGCCCCAGCATTTT

j_call: TRBJ2-7
v_call: TRBV20-1
clone_size: .
d_call: TRBD2
cdr3_aa: CSATLAGGAIYEQYF
cdr3_nt: TGCAGTGCGACACTAGCGGGGGGAGCAATCTACGAGCAGTACTTC

j_call: TRBJ2-2
v_call: TRBV19
clone_size: many
d_call: TRBD1
cdr3_aa: CASSDRGGFRELFF
cdr3_nt: TGTGCCAGTTCGGACAGGGGTGGTTTCAGGGAGCTGTTTTTT

j_call: TRBJ1-2
v_call: TRBV29-1
clone_size: .
d_call: TRBD1
cdr3_aa: CSVGGQATNGYTF
cdr3_nt: TGCAGCGTAGGTGGACAGGCGACTAATGGCTACACCTTC

j_call: TRBJ1-1
v_call: TRBV20-1
clone_size: .
d_call: TRBD1
cdr3_aa: CSARDTRTGGTEAFF
cdr3_nt: TGCAGTGCTAGAGACACAAGGACAGGAGGGACTGAAGCTTTCTTT

j_call: TRBJ1-5
v_call: TRBV5-5
clone_size: many
d_call: .
cdr3_aa: CASSLDGQILDQPQHF
cdr3_nt: TGTGCCAGCAGCTTGGATGGGCAAATCCTGGATCAGCCCCAGCATTTT

j_call: TRBJ1-3
v_call: TRBV7-2
clone_size: many
d_call: TRBD1
cdr3_aa: CASSEDRGNTIYF
cdr3_nt: TGTGCCAGCAGCGAGGACAGGGGAAACACCATATATTTT

j_call: TRBJ1-6
v_call: TRBV5-1
clone_size: .
d_call: .
cdr3_aa: CASSLGKDIGSPLHF
cdr3_nt: TGCGCCAGCAGCTTGGGAAAGGACATCGGTTCACCCCTCCACTTT

j_call: TRBJ2-1
v_call: TRBV2
clone_size: .
d_call: TRBD2
cdr3_aa: CASHTSGGGNEQFF
cdr3_nt: TGTGCCAGCCATACTAGCGGGGGTGGAAATGAGCAGTTCTTC

j_call: TRBJ2-2
v_call: TRBV12-3/TRBV12-4
clone_size: .
d_call: .
cdr3_aa: CATRQAQDGELVF
cdr3_nt: TGTGCCACCCGACAGGCTCAGGACGGGGAGCTGGTTTTT

j_call: TRBJ2-7
v_call: TRBV25-1
clone_size: few
d_call: .
cdr3_aa: CASRGGTDSYEQYF
cdr3_nt: TGTGCCAGCAGGGGGGGGACAGACTCCTACGAGCAGTACTTC

j_call: TRBJ1-5
v_call: TRBV2
clone_size: many
d_call: TRBD1
cdr3_aa: CASSQGTVSYF
cdr3_nt: TGTGCCAGCAGTCAAGGGACAGTTTCCTATTTT

j_call: TRBJ1-5
v_call: TRBV20-1
clone_size: .
d_call: .
cdr3_aa: CSATTEGLSNQPQHF
cdr3_nt: TGCAGTGCTACTACAGAGGGGCTTAGCAATCAGCCCCAGCATTTT

j_call: TRBJ2-3
v_call: TRBV29-1
clone_size: once
d_call: .
cdr3_aa: CSVEDKGSTDTQYF
cdr3_nt: TGCAGCGTTGAAGATAAGGGGAGCACAGATACGCAGTATTTT

j_call: TRBJ2-7
v_call: TRBV29-1
clone_size: .
d_call: .
cdr3_aa: CSVQSPQGISSYEQYF
cdr3_nt: TGCAGCGTTCAATCGCCCCAGGGGATTAGCTCCTACGAGCAGTACTTC

j_call: TRBJ2-1
v_call: TRBV25-1
clone_size: .
d_call: .
cdr3_aa: CASSDGQRPSYNEQFF
cdr3_nt: TGTGCCAGCAGTGATGGGCAGCGACCCTCCTACAATGAGCAGTTCTTC

j_call: TRBJ2-7
v_call: TRBV7-6
clone_size: many
d_call: .
cdr3_aa: CASSLAPDYEQYF
cdr3_nt: TGTGCCAGCAGCTTAGCCCCCGACTACGAGCAGTACTTC

j_call: TRBJ1-4
v_call: TRBV2
clone_size: .
d_call: TRBD1
cdr3_aa: CASRYGTGMEKLFF
cdr3_nt: TGTGCCAGCAGGTACGGGACAGGGATGGAAAAACTGTTTTTT

j_call: TRBJ1-4
v_call: TRBV10-3
clone_size: .
d_call: .
cdr3_aa: CAIKEGFNEKLFF
cdr3_nt: TGTGCCATCAAAGAAGGATTCAATGAAAAACTGTTTTTT

j_call: TRBJ2-4
v_call: TRBV4-2
clone_size: .
d_call: .
cdr3_aa: CASSQEAAGAGRNIQYF
cdr3_nt: TGTGCCAGCAGCCAAGAGGCAGCAGGGGCAGGGAGAAACATTCAGTACTTC

j_call: TRBJ2-2
v_call: TRBV2
clone_size: .
d_call: TRBD1
cdr3_aa: CASSPRGRGGELFF
cdr3_nt: TGTGCCAGCAGTCCCAGGGGGCGAGGCGGGGAGCTGTTTTTT

j_call: TRBJ1-4
v_call: TRBV2
clone_size: .
d_call: .
cdr3_aa: CASRNGPLRNEKLFF
cdr3_nt: TGTGCCAGCAGAAACGGACCGCTTCGTAATGAAAAACTGTTTTTT

j_call: TRBJ2-3
v_call: TRBV10-3
clone_size: .
d_call: TRBD2
cdr3_aa: CAISRTSESQYF
cdr3_nt: TGTGCCATCAGCCGGACTAGCGAGTCGCAGTATTTT

j_call: TRBJ2-5
v_call: TRBV19
clone_size: .
d_call: TRBD2
cdr3_aa: CASSGISGRAAETQYF
cdr3_nt: TGTGCCAGTAGTGGAATTAGCGGGAGGGCCGCCGAGACCCAGTACTTC

j_call: TRBJ1-1
v_call: TRBV5-1
clone_size: many
d_call: .
cdr3_aa: CASSLPNKNTEAFF
cdr3_nt: TGCGCCAGCAGCTTGCCCAACAAGAACACTGAAGCTTTCTTT

j_call: TRBJ2-7
v_call: TRBV7-3
clone_size: .
d_call: .
cdr3_aa: CASSLRVRERNEQYF
cdr3_nt: TGTGCCAGCAGCTTAAGGGTTCGGGAGAGAAACGAGCAGTACTTC

j_call: TRBJ1-6
v_call: TRBV20-1
clone_size: many
d_call: .
cdr3_aa: CSAKAAINSPLHF
cdr3_nt: TGCAGTGCCAAGGCCGCTATTAATTCACCCCTCCACTTT

j_call: TRBJ2-5
v_call: TRBV10-2
clone_size: few
d_call: TRBD1
cdr3_aa: CASKRWTGPQETQYF
cdr3_nt: TGCGCCAGCAAACGATGGACAGGACCTCAAGAGACCCAGTACTTC